The rows below give T cell receptor beta chains drawn from one sample of a study of cytomegalovirus exposure and HLA in healthy donors. Generated by immunoSEQ multiplex PCR, the TCRdb table keeps only in-frame clones and is missing some. The sample holds some 70,000 clones, 75% to 90% seen once. The sample consisted of PBMCs. The receptor source for this set is a human donor in good health. The CDR3 runs from the conserved cysteine through the conserved F or W. Each record gives: D gene, J gene, V gene, clone size, CDR3 protein, CDR3 DNA. A D gene is named only where the DNA matches it firmly. The listing skips clone size in some rows; elsewhere it reads once, few, many or a size class.

d_call: NA
j_call: TRBJ2-5
v_call: TRBV27
clone_size: few
cdr3_aa: CASSSFLVTQYF
cdr3_nt: TGTGCCAGCAGTTCTTTTCTAGTGACCCAGTACTTC

d_call: TRBD1
j_call: TRBJ2-7
v_call: TRBV6-6
clone_size: NA
cdr3_aa: CATWTGNFEQYF
cdr3_nt: TGTGCCACATGGACAGGGAATTTCGAGCAGTACTTC

d_call: NA
j_call: TRBJ1-1
v_call: TRBV6-1
clone_size: NA
cdr3_aa: CASSIQQRNTEAFF
cdr3_nt: TGTGCCAGCAGCATTCAACAGAGGAACACTGAAGCTTTCTTT

d_call: NA
j_call: TRBJ2-3
v_call: TRBV7-3
clone_size: NA
cdr3_aa: CASSLAGRSTDTQYF
cdr3_nt: TGTGCCAGCAGCTTAGCGGGCCGTAGCACAGATACGCAGTATTTT

d_call: TRBD2
j_call: TRBJ2-5
v_call: TRBV28
clone_size: NA
cdr3_aa: CASNPASGGVETQYF
cdr3_nt: TGTGCCAGCAACCCGGCTAGCGGGGGGGTAGAGACCCAGTACTTC

d_call: NA
j_call: TRBJ2-5
v_call: TRBV7-2
clone_size: NA
cdr3_aa: CASSPTFQETQYF
cdr3_nt: TGTGCCAGCAGCCCCACTTTCCAAGAGACCCAGTACTTC

d_call: TRBD1
j_call: TRBJ2-3
v_call: TRBV7-9
clone_size: NA
cdr3_aa: CASSLSSGRGLDTQYF
cdr3_nt: TGTGCCAGCAGCTTATCATCCGGCAGGGGGCTAGATACGCAGTATTTT

d_call: NA
j_call: TRBJ2-2
v_call: TRBV15
clone_size: few
cdr3_aa: CATSRDLGATTGELFF
cdr3_nt: TGTGCCACCAGCAGAGACTTGGGGGCAACCACCGGGGAGCTGTTTTTT

d_call: NA
j_call: TRBJ1-2
v_call: TRBV4-1
clone_size: NA
cdr3_aa: CASSQGDFYGYTF
cdr3_nt: TGCGCCAGCAGCCAAGGGGACTTCTATGGCTACACCTTC

d_call: TRBD2
j_call: TRBJ2-3
v_call: TRBV5-1
clone_size: NA
cdr3_aa: CASSLPTSGATDTQYF
cdr3_nt: TGCGCCAGCAGCCTCCCTACTAGCGGGGCGACAGATACGCAGTATTTT

d_call: TRBD1
j_call: TRBJ1-1
v_call: TRBV30
clone_size: NA
cdr3_aa: CAWIRDRATEAFF
cdr3_nt: TGTGCCTGGATCCGGGACAGGGCCACTGAAGCTTTCTTT

d_call: NA
j_call: TRBJ1-2
v_call: TRBV5-4
clone_size: NA
cdr3_aa: CASSGAVKIGYTF
cdr3_nt: TGTGCCAGCAGCGGGGCAGTCAAAATCGGCTACACCTTC

d_call: TRBD2
j_call: TRBJ2-1
v_call: TRBV19
clone_size: NA
cdr3_aa: CASSTPGLAGPEQFF
cdr3_nt: TGTGCCAGTAGTACGCCGGGACTAGCGGGGCCTGAGCAGTTCTTC

d_call: NA
j_call: TRBJ2-1
v_call: TRBV7-2
clone_size: once
cdr3_aa: CASSLTSIILYNEQFF
cdr3_nt: TGTGCCAGCAGCTTAACTAGCATAATTCTCTACAATGAGCAGTTCTTC

d_call: TRBD1
j_call: TRBJ1-2
v_call: TRBV2
clone_size: NA
cdr3_aa: CASHRGVDGYTF
cdr3_nt: TGTGCCAGCCACAGGGGGGTGGATGGCTACACCTTC

d_call: NA
j_call: TRBJ2-7
v_call: TRBV7-2
clone_size: NA
cdr3_aa: CASSQFGWLEQYF
cdr3_nt: TGTGCCAGCAGCCAGTTCGGGTGGCTCGAGCAGTACTTC

d_call: NA
j_call: TRBJ1-2
v_call: TRBV7-8
clone_size: medium-sized
cdr3_aa: CASSLGGSTNYGYTF
cdr3_nt: TGTGCCAGCAGCTTAGGGGGCTCAACGAACTATGGCTACACCTTC

d_call: NA
j_call: TRBJ2-5
v_call: TRBV4-2
clone_size: NA
cdr3_aa: CASSQEVRGETQYF
cdr3_nt: TGTGCCAGCAGCCAAGAGGTACGGGGGGAGACCCAGTACTTC

d_call: TRBD1
j_call: TRBJ2-3
v_call: TRBV5-8
clone_size: NA
cdr3_aa: CASSWAGTGYDTQYF
cdr3_nt: TGTGCCAGCAGTTGGGCCGGGACAGGGTACGATACGCAGTATTTT

d_call: TRBD1
j_call: TRBJ1-1
v_call: TRBV5-4
clone_size: NA
cdr3_aa: CASSLVGQGQGGAFF
cdr3_nt: TGTGCCAGCAGCTTGGTAGGACAGGGGCAAGGTGGAGCTTTCTTT

d_call: NA
j_call: TRBJ2-5
v_call: TRBV27
clone_size: NA
cdr3_aa: CASSATLLASETQYF
cdr3_nt: TGTGCCAGCAGTGCCACCCTTCTAGCGTCAGAGACCCAGTACTTC

d_call: TRBD1
j_call: TRBJ2-5
v_call: TRBV7-7
clone_size: NA
cdr3_aa: CASSSDRAETQYF
cdr3_nt: TGTGCTAGCAGCTCGGACAGGGCTGAGACCCAGTACTTC

d_call: NA
j_call: TRBJ1-4
v_call: TRBV7-8
clone_size: NA
cdr3_aa: CASSLGVGGEKLFF
cdr3_nt: TGTGCCAGCAGCTTAGGGGTAGGGGGTGAAAAACTGTTTTTT